These 8 T cell receptor beta chains came from one sample sequenced in a study of T cells in Graves' hyperthyroidism and ophthalmopathy. Researchers amplified the TCR beta CDR3 regions from RNA transcripts. TCR CDR3 underwent first-round RT-PCR with the HTBI primer set. TCRdb re-derived calls from the multiplex PCR reads in MiXCR, one entry per CDR3 protein. The sample consists of a few hundred thousand distinct CDR3 sequences, approximately 13% of them appearing once. The material sequenced was blood. Receptors were obtained from a woman under 40 with Graves' hyperthyroidism that later progressed to Graves' ophthalmopathy.

Worth noting for this clonotype: This may be a read error, as it is one base from a much larger clone. The chain couples TRBV30 to TRBJ1-1; D remains unclear. The CDR3 has 14 residues. CDR1 and CDR2 from the germline V gene are GTSNPN and SVGIG (reference sequence). With 2 bases removed from V and 1 base from J, the gap between germline ends came to 11 bases. The CDR3 DNA follows: TGTGCCTGGAGTCGGGATTCATCGAACACTGAAGCTTTCTTT. Translation: CAWSRDSSNTEAFF.

V is TRBV11-1 and J is TRBJ1-1; tentatively, D is TRBD1 (5 bases). The CDR3 consists of 12 residues. From germline, CDR1 is SGHAT and CDR2 FQDESV (reference sequence). Between the trimmed V and J ends, which lost 5 bases and 7 bases, there was a span of 11 bases. The CDR3, as DNA: TGTGCCAGCAGCCCTCAGGGCCATGAAGCTTTCTTT. It yields the protein CASSPQGHEAFF. Drawing the rest from reference TRBV11-1 and TRBJ1-1, the complete variable domain is EAEVAQSPRYKITEKSQAVAFWCDPISGHATLYWYRQILGQGPELLVQFQDESVVDDSQLPKDRFSAERLKGVDSTLKIQPAELGDSAMYLCASSPQGHEAFFGQGTRLTVV.

This rearrangement joins TRBV19 to TRBJ2-2; 7 nucleotides align to TRBD1. The trim removed 6 bases at V and 1 base at J, leaving 5 bases unmatched. Germline values: CDR1 LNHDA, CDR2 SQIVND (reference sequence). CDR3 length: 15 amino acids. The CDR3 spells CASSRTGLNTGELFF. The CDR3 DNA is TGTGCCAGTAGCAGGACAGGACTGAACACCGGGGAGCTGTTTTTT. The full variable domain, rest sourced from reference TRBV19 and TRBJ2-2, is DGGITQSPKYLFRKEGQNVTLSCEQNLNHDAMYWYRQDPGQGLRLIYYSQIVNDFQKGDIAEGYSVSREKKESFPLTVTSAQKNPTAFYLCASSRTGLNTGELFFGEGSRLTVL.

This clonotype was observed many times. V is TRBV28 and J is TRBJ2-1, with a tentative D call TRBD2 (6 bases). The V end was cut by 7 bases, the J end by 1 base, with 14 bases between. The CDR3 contains 15 residues. Per germline, CDR1 MDHEN and CDR2 SYDVKM. The CDR3 nucleotides read TGTGCCAGCATCGGGGGAGAGTTTTCCTACAATGAGCAGTTCTTC. Encoded protein: CASIGGEFSYNEQFF.

This clonotype has ten or more counts. The chain combines TRBV28 with TRBJ2-5, with D possibly TRBD1 on 5 matching bases. The CDR3 runs 14 residues. Germline assignment: CDR1 MDHEN and CDR2 SYDVKM. The V and J ends lost 8 bases and 5 bases respectively, with 18 bases between them. CDR3 amino acids: CASLPQGTGETQYF. The CDR3 DNA sequence: TGTGCCAGCTTGCCGCAGGGAACTGGGGAGACCCAGTACTTC.

This clonotype came up a few times. V and J are TRBV19 and TRBJ2-7, with D unclear. The CDR3 is made up of 15 amino acids. Trimming cost V 2 bases and J 5 bases, with 16 bases left between them. CDR1 LNHDA and CDR2 SQIVND come from the germline V gene (reference sequence). In nucleotides, the CDR3 is TGTGCCAGTAGTATATCAGTAGGGCGTGTCAACGAGCAGTACTTC. It translates to CASSISVGRVNEQYF.

This clonotype was seen a handful of times. The chain links TRBV5-1 to TRBJ2-2, with D maybe TRBD2 (5 bases). CDR3 size: 16 residues. CDR1 is SGHRS, CDR2 YFSETQ, per germline. V gave up 0 bases and J gave up 7 bases, with 16 bases separating them. CDR3 DNA sequence: TGCGCCAGCAGCTTGGCCGGGAATGCGGTAGGCGGGGAGCTGTTTTTT. This translates into CASSLAGNAVGGELFF.

The sample holds many counts of this clonotype. The rearrangement uses TRBV11-2 and TRBJ2-7, with 8 bases that match TRBD2. Trimming removed 6 bases from V and 2 bases from J; junction bases left unmatched: 9. Germline assignment: CDR1 SGHAT and CDR2 FQNNGV. The CDR3 contains 15 residues. The CDR3 nucleotides are TGTGCCAGCAGTGTCGCTGCGACTAGCGCCTACGAGCAGTACTTC. Translating gives CASSVAATSAYEQYF.